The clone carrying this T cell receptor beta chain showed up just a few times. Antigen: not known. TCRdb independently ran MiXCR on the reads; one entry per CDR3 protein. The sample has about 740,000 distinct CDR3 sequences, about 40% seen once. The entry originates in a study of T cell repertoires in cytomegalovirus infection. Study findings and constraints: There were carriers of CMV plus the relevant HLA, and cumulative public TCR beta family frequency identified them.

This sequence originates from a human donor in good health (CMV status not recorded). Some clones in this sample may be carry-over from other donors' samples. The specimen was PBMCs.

DNA for the CDR3: TGTGCCAGTAGTGCTAGTAGGTATGAGCAGTTCTTC. Translation: CASSASRYEQFF. The chain links TRBV19 to TRBJ2-1; D is unclear. V was trimmed by 5 bases and J by 8 bases, leaving 10 bases between them. The CDR3 has 12 amino acids. Germline V gives CDR1 LNHDA, CDR2 SQIVND (reference sequence).